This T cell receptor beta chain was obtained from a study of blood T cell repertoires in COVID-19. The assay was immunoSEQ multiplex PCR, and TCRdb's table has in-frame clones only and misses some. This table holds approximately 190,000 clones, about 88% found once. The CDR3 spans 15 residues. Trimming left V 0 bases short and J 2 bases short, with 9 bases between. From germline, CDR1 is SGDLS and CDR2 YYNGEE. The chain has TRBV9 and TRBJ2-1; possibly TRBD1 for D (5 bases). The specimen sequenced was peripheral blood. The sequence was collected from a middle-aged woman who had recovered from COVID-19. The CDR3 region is CASSVVEDTYNEQFF. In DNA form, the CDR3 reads TGTGCCAGCAGCGTAGTTGAGGACACCTACAATGAGCAGTTCTTC.